This T cell receptor (beta chain) appears in the sequencing data of a study of CD8 T cell repertoires and HIV-1 epitope variants. Study-level points and caveats: The TAALDMSHF plasma variant had no responses, unlike KF9 (about 5 clonotypes) and HW9 (one).

CDR1 and CDR2 from the germline V gene are SGHVS and FNYEAQ. J lost 0 bases, V lost 5 bases, and 7 bases had no gene match. CDR3 length: 17 residues. Profiling relied on immunoSEQ multiplex PCR, and the TCRdb table lists in-frame clones only, not all of them. The profile shows roughly 5,000 clones, 50% to 80% of them singletons. Points on this clone: Antigen specificity is unknown.

The chain joins TRBV7-6 to TRBJ2-6, with 7 bases aligning to TRBD1. The source material was cultured CD8+ T cells derived from PBMCs. The sequence was obtained from a male donor with HIV. In DNA, the CDR3 is TGTGCCAGCAGCCCCGGACAGGCAATCTCTGGGGCCAACGTCCTGACTTTC. Translating it yields CASSPGQAISGANVLTF.